Shown below are 15 T cell receptor beta chains from a single sample sequenced in a study of T cell responses to AZD1222 COVID-19 vaccine. Some clones are missing from TCRdb's copy, which holds only in-frame ones; the method was immunoSEQ multiplex PCR. Of approximately 180,000 clones listed, around nine tenths are singletons. This specimen consisted of peripheral blood, obtained on day 0 of AZD1222 vaccination. These receptors were taken from an adult in good health.

V usage is TRBV4-1 and J usage is TRBJ1-3; D might be TRBD1 (5 bases). This CDR3 contains 17 residues. The germline V gene encodes CDR1 MGHRA and CDR2 YSYEKL. Trimming pared 0 bases from V and 0 bases from J, leaving 12 bases between. The CDR3 nucleotides are TGCGCCAGCAGCCAAGATCCCGCGGGGCACTCTGGAAACACCATATATTTT. Its translation is CASSQDPAGHSGNTIYF.

The rearrangement links TRBV2 to TRBJ1-5; 11 bases fit TRBD1. The CDR3 is made up of 17 amino acids. Germline assignment: CDR1 SNHLY and CDR2 FYNNEI. Losses at the gene ends were 8 bases for V and 0 bases for J; bases not matched to a gene: 9. The CDR3 loop reads CASGGTGGLNSNQPQHF. In DNA form, the CDR3 reads TGTGCCAGCGGCGGGACAGGGGGGCTCAATAGCAATCAGCCCCAGCATTTT.

A few counts support this clone. This chain connects TRBV19 to TRBJ1-5; D remains unclear. The germline V and J ends were trimmed by 5 bases and 5 bases, with 13 bases remaining between them. The CDR3 is 14 amino acids. Germline CDR1 and CDR2: LNHDA and SQIVND (reference sequence). The CDR3 here is CASSRRLGYQPQHF. The CDR3 DNA sequence: TGTGCCAGTAGTCGGAGGCTCGGATATCAGCCCCAGCATTTT.

The chain joins TRBV19 to TRBJ2-3; D is possibly TRBD1 or TRBD2 (7 bases each). Trimming cost V 5 bases and J 1 base, with 10 bases left between them. Germline V lookup: CDR1 LNHDA, CDR2 SQIVND (reference sequence). This CDR3 region has 14 residues. The CDR3 reads CASSAGGGTDTQYF. CDR3 coding DNA: TGTGCCAGTAGTGCAGGGGGGGGCACAGATACGCAGTATTTT.

This clone was observed a handful of times. The V call is TRBV19, the J call TRBJ2-3; D may correspond to TRBD1 or TRBD2 (5 bases each). V was shortened by 3 bases and J by 4 bases, with 8 bases between the two germline ends. Germline loops: CDR1 LNHDA, CDR2 SQIVND (reference sequence). The CDR3 covers 13 residues. The CDR3 reads CASSMGVADTQYF. Written as DNA, the CDR3 is TGTGCCAGTAGTATGGGGGTAGCAGATACGCAGTATTTT.

The J gene is TRBJ1-1, the V gene TRBV3-1 (or the pseudogene TRBV3-2), with a weak D call TRBD1 (6 bases). From germline, CDR1 is LGHDT and CDR2 YNNKEL (reference sequence). This CDR3 comprises 15 residues. With 5 bases removed from V and 5 bases from J, the gap between germline ends came to 18 bases. The CDR3 spells CASSKQGGDRTEAFF. Written as DNA, the CDR3 is TGTGCCAGCAGCAAACAGGGTGGGGATCGGACTGAAGCTTTCTTT.

The chain joins TRBV6-5 to TRBJ2-1; D is possibly TRBD2 (6 bases). CDR1 is MNHEY, CDR2 SVGAGI, per germline. With 4 bases removed from V and 2 bases from J, the gap between germline ends came to 15 bases. The CDR3 is 16 amino acids. CDR3 nucleotide sequence: TGTGCCAGCAGTTTGCGGGGCCTCGGCGCCTACAATGAGCAGTTCTTC. Translation: CASSLRGLGAYNEQFF.

V is TRBV5-4 and J is TRBJ2-3; D call uncertain. The germline gives CDR1 SGHNT, CDR2 YYREEE (reference sequence). V shed 4 bases and J shed 5 bases, with 20 bases lying between them. This CDR3 contains 16 residues. CDR3 bases: TGTGCCAGCAGCCCCTCGGCTTGGCTTTCGGGAGATACGCAGTATTTT. Protein product: CASSPSAWLSGDTQYF. Full variable domain (outside the CDR3, taken from reference TRBV5-4 and TRBJ2-3): ETGVTQSPTHLIKTRGQQVTLRCSSQSGHNTVSWYQQALGQGPQFIFQYYREEENGRGNFPPRFSGLQFPNYSSELNVNALELDDSALYLCASSPSAWLSGDTQYFGPGTRLTVL.

This chain links TRBV7-8 with TRBJ1-5; D remains unclear. Trimming took 5 bases from V and 1 from J, leaving 6 bases between them. CDR3 length: 13 amino acids. The V gene's germline CDR1 is SGHVS and CDR2 FQNEAQ. The CDR3: CASSLISNQPQHF. The CDR3, as DNA: TGTGCCAGCAGCCTTATAAGCAATCAGCCCCAGCATTTT.

The CDR3 coding sequence is TGTGCCAGCAGTCCCTCGGGACAGGGCTACGAGCAGTACTTC. It is translated as CASSPSGQGYEQYF. The chain recombines TRBV28 with TRBJ2-7; TRBD1 matches at 9 bases. Looked up from germline, CDR1 is MDHEN and CDR2 is SYDVKM. The CDR3 is made up of 14 amino acids. V dropped 5 bases and J dropped 3; count of bases not matched to a gene: 5.

V gene TRBV10-1 combines with J gene TRBJ1-1; D perhaps matches TRBD1 (6 bases). There are 14 residues in the CDR3. Germline CDR1 is WNHNN and CDR2 is SYGVQD (reference sequence). V lost 11 bases and J 0 bases, leaving 16 bases between the germline ends. CDR3 in DNA: TGCGCCCGAAGCGGACAGACCATGAACACTGAAGCTTTCTTT. Translating gives CARSGQTMNTEAFF.

The chain uses TRBV11-3 and TRBJ2-1, with D perhaps assigned TRBD1 or TRBD2 (6 bases each). V was pared by 0 bases and J by 6 bases, with 15 bases between. Per the germline V gene, CDR1 is SGHNT and CDR2 is YENEEA. The CDR3 totals 16 residues. CDR3 loop: CASSLESGAPLNEQFF. The CDR3 DNA follows: TGTGCCAGCAGCTTAGAGTCGGGGGCCCCTCTCAATGAGCAGTTCTTC.

V is TRBV9 and J is TRBJ1-5; D possibly corresponds to TRBD1 (6 bases). The CDR3 loop spans 14 amino acids. The germline gives CDR1 SGDLS, CDR2 YYNGEE. Deletions cut 3 bases from V and 6 bases from J, with 13 bases between. CDR3 sequence: CASSAGGTSQPQHF. The CDR3 coding sequence is TGTGCCAGCAGCGCGGGGGGGACAAGTCAGCCCCAGCATTTT. The complete variable domain, with remaining parts taken from reference TRBV9 and TRBJ1-5, reads DSGVTQTPKHLITATGQRVTLRCSPRSGDLSVYWYQQSLDQGLQFLIQYYNGEERAKGNILERFSAQQFPDLHSELNLSSLELGDSALYFCASSAGGTSQPQHFGDGTRLSIL.

The gene calls are TRBV6-5 and TRBJ1-3, with 8 bases matching TRBD1. The CDR3 sequence is 15 residues long. Per the germline V gene, CDR1 is MNHEY and CDR2 is SVGAGI. Trimming removed 11 bases from V and 4 bases from J; junction bases left unmatched: 13. The CDR3: CAVSPQGARGNTIYF. The DNA of the CDR3 is TGTGCCGTGAGCCCCCAGGGGGCGCGGGGAAACACCATATATTTT.

V is TRBV30 and J is TRBJ1-6, with no clear D. V was clipped by 0 bases and J by 8 bases, with 11 bases between them. The CDR3 contains 14 residues. Germline V lookup: CDR1 GTSNPN, CDR2 SVGIG (reference sequence). CDR3 DNA: TGTGCCTGGAGTGTATCCCAAACTCATTCACCCCTCCACTTT. Translation: CAWSVSQTHSPLHF.